One sample yielded the 14 T cell receptor beta chains listed below, sequenced in a study of blood T cell repertoires in COVID-19. TCRdb's copy holds only in-frame clones and misses some; the assay was immunoSEQ multiplex PCR. The data hold more than 200,000 clones, with roughly 88% observed a single time. The sequencing sample was made of peripheral blood. These receptors originate from a man aged 40-49 years with acute or convalescent COVID-19.

The J gene is TRBJ2-5, the V gene TRBV12-3 or TRBV12-4, with D possibly TRBD1 on 5 matching bases. The CDR3 length is 13 residues. Between the trimmed V and J ends, which lost 4 bases and 3 bases, there was a span of 9 bases. The CDR3 loop reads CASSWGREETQYF. For the CDR3, the DNA is TGTGCCAGCAGTTGGGGCAGGGAAGAGACCCAGTACTTC.

This chain links TRBV29-1 with TRBJ2-7, with 7 bases aligning to TRBD1. V lost 5 bases, J lost 4 bases, and 8 bases stayed unmatched. The length of the CDR3 is 13 residues. Germline CDR1 is SQVTM and CDR2 is ANQGSEA. The CDR3 DNA reads TGCAGCGTTCAGGGGGAAGTTAGGTACGAGCAGTACTTC. Its protein product is CSVQGEVRYEQYF.

V usage is TRBV9 and J usage is TRBJ1-1; D may be TRBD1 (5 bases). This CDR3 is 15 amino acids long. Germline V gene data show CDR1 as SGDLS and CDR2 as YYNGEE. V was trimmed by 0 bases and J by 5 bases, leaving 14 bases between them. The CDR3 region is CASSVVARVGTEAFF. In DNA, the CDR3 is TGTGCCAGCAGCGTAGTTGCCAGGGTAGGTACTGAAGCTTTCTTT.

This clone was found a few times. The genes are TRBV7-3 and TRBJ2-2; 9 bases match TRBD2. Germline CDR1 and CDR2: SGHTA and FQGTGA. V lost 5 bases, J lost 5 bases, and 9 bases stayed unmatched. This CDR3 spans 16 amino acids. The CDR3, as DNA: TGTGCCAGCAGCCGGCGGGTAGCGGGGGTGACCGGGGAGCTGTTTTTT. It codes for CASSRRVAGVTGELFF.

V and J are TRBV6-5 and TRBJ1-2; D is undetermined. The V end lost 5 bases, the J end lost 4 bases, and 5 bases lay between the germline ends. CDR1 is MNHEY and CDR2 is SVGAGI in the germline V gene. The length of the CDR3 is 11 residues. CDR3: CASSRGYGYTF. CDR3 DNA sequence: TGTGCCAGCAGTCGGGGCTATGGCTACACCTTC.

There are a few counts of this clone. The rearrangement joins TRBV11-1 to TRBJ1-4; no reliable D call. CDR1 is SGHAT and CDR2 is FQDESV in the germline V gene (reference sequence). The CDR3 covers 14 residues. Trimming shortened V by 4 bases and J by 8 bases, and 14 bases separated the two germline ends. CDR3 nucleotides: TGTGCCAGCAGCTCTGCCCGCGAGGTGGAAAAACTGTTTTTT. It specifies CASSSAREVEKLFF. The whole variable domain, remainder taken from reference TRBV11-1 and TRBJ1-4, is EAEVAQSPRYKITEKSQAVAFWCDPISGHATLYWYRQILGQGPELLVQFQDESVVDDSQLPKDRFSAERLKGVDSTLKIQPAELGDSAMYLCASSSAREVEKLFFGSGTQLSVL.

The rearrangement joins TRBV7-6 to TRBJ2-2; possibly TRBD2 for D (6 bases). The CDR3 runs 16 residues. The V and J ends lost 3 bases and 4 bases respectively, with 15 bases between them. Looked up from germline, CDR1 is SGHVS and CDR2 is FNYEAQ. CDR3 nucleotides: TGTGCCAGCAGCTTTTCAGGGAGGCCGGGCACCGGGGAGCTGTTTTTT. Translated, it gives CASSFSGRPGTGELFF.

This chain uses TRBV11-2 with TRBJ1-1, with D unresolved. This CDR3 spans 15 amino acids. V shed 2 bases and J shed 1 base, with 11 bases lying between them. Per the germline V gene, CDR1 is SGHAT and CDR2 is FQNNGV. The CDR3 here is CASSLLNSPNTEAFF. CDR3 DNA sequence: TGTGCCAGCAGCTTACTGAACAGCCCGAACACTGAAGCTTTCTTT.

The chain couples TRBV6-2 or TRBV6-3 to TRBJ2-7; 10 bases agree with TRBD2. The CDR3 length is 15 residues. In germline, CDR1 is MNHEY, CDR2 SVGEGT. The V segment lost 4 bases and the J segment 5 bases; nucleotides outside the gene matches: 8. The chain's CDR3 is CASSSPLAGVNEQYF. The CDR3 DNA follows: TGTGCCAGCAGTTCCCCCCTAGCGGGAGTCAACGAGCAGTACTTC.

V is TRBV6-5 and J is TRBJ1-2; 7 nucleotides agree with TRBD1. CDR1 and CDR2 from the germline V gene are MNHEY and SVGAGI. The V segment lost 2 bases and the J segment 7 bases; nucleotides outside the gene matches: 7. The CDR3 spans 14 residues. In DNA form, the CDR3 reads TGTGCCAGCAGTTACAACACCAGGGGGTTTGGCTACACCTTC. It is translated as CASSYNTRGFGYTF.

The chain has TRBV10-3 and TRBJ1-1; D not certain. The CDR3 contains 16 residues. CDR1 is ENHRY, CDR2 SYGVKD, per germline. V shed 0 bases and J shed 1 base, with 12 bases lying between them. The CDR3 spells CAISESAAGANTEAFF. The CDR3 nucleotides are TGTGCCATCAGTGAGTCTGCGGCGGGAGCGAACACTGAAGCTTTCTTT.

CDR3: CASSARGMVYGYTF. The CDR3 DNA follows: TGTGCCAGCAGTGCTCGGGGGATGGTCTATGGCTACACCTTC. This chain connects TRBV2 to TRBJ1-2; a weak D match, TRBD1 (5 bases). Germline CDR1 reads SNHLY; CDR2 reads FYNNEI. This CDR3 contains 14 residues. V shed 4 bases and J shed 4 bases, with 13 bases lying between them.

The chain employs TRBV19 and TRBJ1-5; TRBD1 agrees at 9 bases. The germline gives CDR1 LNHDA, CDR2 SQIVND (reference sequence). CDR3 length equals 16 residues. With V trimmed by 2 bases and J by 4 bases, 6 bases remained unmatched. The CDR3 region has the DNA TGTGCCAGTAGTATAAGTGGGACAGGGAGGAATCAGCCCCAGCATTTT. This gives the protein CASSISGTGRNQPQHF.

This clone was detected once. This sequence joins TRBV29-1 and TRBJ2-1; possible D gene TRBD1, 5 bases. CDR1 SQVTM and CDR2 ANQGSEA come from the germline V gene. The ends were cut back, 7 bases at V and 0 bases at J, with 13 bases in the middle. The CDR3 is 14 amino acids. CDR3 protein: CSGRAGYSYNEQFF. CDR3 bases: TGCAGCGGGCGAGCAGGGTACTCCTACAATGAGCAGTTCTTC.